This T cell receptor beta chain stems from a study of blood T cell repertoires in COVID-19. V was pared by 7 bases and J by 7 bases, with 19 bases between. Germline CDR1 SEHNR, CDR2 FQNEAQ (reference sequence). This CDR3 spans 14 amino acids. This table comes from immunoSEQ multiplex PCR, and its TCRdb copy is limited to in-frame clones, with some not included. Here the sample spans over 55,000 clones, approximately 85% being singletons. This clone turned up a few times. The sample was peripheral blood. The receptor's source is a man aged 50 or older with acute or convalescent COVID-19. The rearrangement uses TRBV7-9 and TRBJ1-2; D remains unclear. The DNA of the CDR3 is TGTGCCAGCACGCTTGGCGGGTCCACGGTTGGCTACACCTTC. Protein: CASTLGGSTVGYTF.